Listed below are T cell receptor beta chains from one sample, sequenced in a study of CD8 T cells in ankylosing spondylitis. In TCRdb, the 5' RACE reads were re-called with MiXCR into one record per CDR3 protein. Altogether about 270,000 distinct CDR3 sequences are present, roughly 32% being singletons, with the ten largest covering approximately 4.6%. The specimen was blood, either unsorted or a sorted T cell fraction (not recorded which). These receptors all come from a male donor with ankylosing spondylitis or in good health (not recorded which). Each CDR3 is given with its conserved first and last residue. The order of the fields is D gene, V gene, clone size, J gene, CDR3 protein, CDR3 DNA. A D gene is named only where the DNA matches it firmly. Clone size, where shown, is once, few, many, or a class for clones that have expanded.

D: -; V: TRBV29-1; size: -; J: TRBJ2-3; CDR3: CSVEDRSPVSTDTQYF; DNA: TGCAGCGTTGAAGATAGGTCCCCCGTGAGCACAGATACGCAGTATTTT
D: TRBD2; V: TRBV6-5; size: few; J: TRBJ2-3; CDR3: CASSYERGGTDTQYF; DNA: TGTGCCAGCAGTTACGAGCGGGGGGGGACAGATACGCAGTATTTT
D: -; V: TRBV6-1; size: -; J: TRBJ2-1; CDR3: CASRSGVKGTYNEQFF; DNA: TGTGCCAGCAGGTCAGGGGTGAAGGGAACCTACAATGAGCAGTTCTTC
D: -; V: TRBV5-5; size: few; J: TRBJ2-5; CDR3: CASSSHGPIQETQYF; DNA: TGTGCCAGCAGCTCACATGGACCCATCCAAGAGACCCAGTACTTC
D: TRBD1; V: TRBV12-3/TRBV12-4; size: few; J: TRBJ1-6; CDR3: CASSSDRGGSPLHF; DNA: TGTGCCAGCAGTTCCGACAGGGGAGGTTCACCCCTCCACTTT
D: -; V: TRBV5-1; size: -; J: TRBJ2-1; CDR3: CASSLILEDEQFF; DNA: TGCGCCAGCAGCCTTATACTTGAGGATGAGCAGTTCTTC
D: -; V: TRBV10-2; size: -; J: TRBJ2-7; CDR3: CASSELGPYEQYF; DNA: TGCGCCAGCAGTGAATTGGGTCCCTACGAGCAGTACTTC
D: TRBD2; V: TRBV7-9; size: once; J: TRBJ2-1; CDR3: CASSLMASGVNEQFF; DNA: TGTGCCAGCAGCTTAATGGCTAGCGGGGTCAATGAGCAGTTCTTC
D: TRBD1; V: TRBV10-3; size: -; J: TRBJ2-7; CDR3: CAISDVDRLTYEQYF; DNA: TGTGCCATCAGTGATGTGGACAGGTTAACCTACGAGCAGTACTTC
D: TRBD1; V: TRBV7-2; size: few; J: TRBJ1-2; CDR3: CASSKGTGLNYGYTF; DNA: TGTGCCAGCAGCAAGGGGACAGGGCTCAACTATGGCTACACCTTC
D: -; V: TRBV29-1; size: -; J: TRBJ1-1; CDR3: CSVEAMGGEAFF; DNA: TGCAGCGTTGAAGCTATGGGGGGTGAAGCTTTCTTT
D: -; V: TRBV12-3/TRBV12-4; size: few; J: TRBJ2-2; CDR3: CASSSKRLTENSGELFF; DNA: TGTGCCAGCAGTTCCAAGCGCCTTACCGAGAATAGCGGGGAGCTGTTTTTT
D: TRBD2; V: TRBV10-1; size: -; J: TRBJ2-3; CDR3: CASSERLAGGIHF; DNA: TGCGCCAGCAGTGAAAGACTAGCGGGGGGAATCCATTTT
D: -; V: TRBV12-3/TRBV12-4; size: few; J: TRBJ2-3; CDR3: CASSPFGGRADTQYF; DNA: TGTGCCAGCAGTCCCTTCGGGGGGCGGGCAGATACGCAGTATTTT
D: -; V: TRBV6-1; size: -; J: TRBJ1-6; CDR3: CASTVGRNSPLHF; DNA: TGTGCCAGCACTGTGGGGAGGAATTCACCCCTCCACTTT
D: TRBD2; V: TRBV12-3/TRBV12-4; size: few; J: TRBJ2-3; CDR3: CASSLYKRDTDTQYF; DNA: TGTGCCAGCAGTTTATATAAGCGGGACACAGATACGCAGTATTTT
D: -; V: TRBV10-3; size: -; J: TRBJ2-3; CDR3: CAISEPEPDTQYF; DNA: TGTGCCATCAGTGAGCCGGAGCCAGATACGCAGTATTTT
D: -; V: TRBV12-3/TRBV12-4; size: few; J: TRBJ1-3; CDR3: CASSSRTRYNF; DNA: TGTGCCAGCAGCTCTCGGACACGGTACAATTTT
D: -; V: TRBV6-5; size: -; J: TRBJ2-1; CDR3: CASSYRAQGDNEQFF; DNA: TGTGCCAGCAGTTACCGGGCCCAAGGTGACAATGAGCAGTTCTTC
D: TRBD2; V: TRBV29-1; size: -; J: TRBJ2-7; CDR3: CSVYLPGLAGKNEQYF; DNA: TGCAGCGTCTACTTACCGGGACTAGCGGGGAAAAACGAGCAGTACTTC
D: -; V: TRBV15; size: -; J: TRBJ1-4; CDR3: CATSRDPGLNEKLFF; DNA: TGTGCCACCAGCAGAGATCCCGGACTTAATGAAAAACTGTTTTTT
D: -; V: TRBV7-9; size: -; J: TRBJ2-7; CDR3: CASSLVERDYEQYF; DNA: TGTGCCAGCAGCTTGGTGGAGCGCGACTACGAGCAGTACTTC
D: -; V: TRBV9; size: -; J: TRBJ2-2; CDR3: CASSVAGTTAGELFF; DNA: TGTGCCAGCAGCGTAGCAGGGACAACAGCCGGGGAGCTGTTTTTT
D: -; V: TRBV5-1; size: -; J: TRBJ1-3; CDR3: CASSLGQAGNTIYF; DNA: TGCGCCAGCAGCTTGGGTCAGGCTGGAAACACCATATATTTT
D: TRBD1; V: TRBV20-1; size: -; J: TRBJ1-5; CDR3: CSARPEPSWDRGIQTQPQHF; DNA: TGCAGTGCTAGGCCTGAGCCTTCTTGGGACAGAGGGATTCAGACCCAGCCCCAGCATTTT
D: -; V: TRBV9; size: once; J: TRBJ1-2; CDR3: CASSVATGPYGYTF; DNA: TGTGCCAGCAGCGTAGCTACAGGCCCCTATGGCTACACCTTC
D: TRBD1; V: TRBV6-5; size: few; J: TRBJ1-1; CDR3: CASSYPGQGVTEAFF; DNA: TGTGCCAGCAGTTACCCCGGACAGGGGGTCACTGAAGCTTTCTTT
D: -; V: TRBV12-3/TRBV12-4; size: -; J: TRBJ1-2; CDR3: CASSRSTGYGYTF; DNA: TGTGCCAGCAGTCGCTCGACGGGCTATGGCTACACCTTC
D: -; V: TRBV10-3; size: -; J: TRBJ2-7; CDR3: CAISESTEEYF; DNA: TGTGCCATCAGTGAGTCGACAGAGGAGTACTTC
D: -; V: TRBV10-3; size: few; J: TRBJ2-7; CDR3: CAISEEGSEQYF; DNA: TGTGCCATCAGTGAGGAGGGGAGCGAGCAGTACTTC
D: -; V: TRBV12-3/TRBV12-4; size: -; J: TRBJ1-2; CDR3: CASSSGIRYGYTF; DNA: TGTGCCAGCAGTTCGGGGATTCGATATGGCTACACCTTC
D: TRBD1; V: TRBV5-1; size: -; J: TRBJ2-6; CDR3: CASSPGQDSSGANVLTF; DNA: TGCGCCAGCAGCCCTGGACAGGATAGCTCTGGGGCCAACGTCCTGACTTTC
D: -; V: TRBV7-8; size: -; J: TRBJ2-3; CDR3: CASSQFTRQSDTQYF; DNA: TGTGCCAGCAGCCAATTTACTCGCCAGTCGGATACGCAGTATTTT
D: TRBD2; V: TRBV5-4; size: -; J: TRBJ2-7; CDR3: CASSSLMGGAGGFSYEQYF; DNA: TGTGCCAGCAGCTCCCTTATGGGGGGAGCGGGGGGCTTCTCCTACGAGCAGTACTTC
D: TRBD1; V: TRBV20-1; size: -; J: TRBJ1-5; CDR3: CNAEGQATNQPQHF; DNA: TGCAATGCTGAGGGACAGGCGACCAATCAGCCCCAGCATTTT
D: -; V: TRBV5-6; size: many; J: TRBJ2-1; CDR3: CASSLGRGYNEQFF; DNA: TGTGCCAGCAGCTTGGGGCGGGGCTACAATGAGCAGTTCTTC
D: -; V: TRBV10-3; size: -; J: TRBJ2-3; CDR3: CAISGPGGRTDTQYF; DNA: TGTGCCATCTCGGGTCCTGGCGGGCGCACAGATACGCAGTATTTT
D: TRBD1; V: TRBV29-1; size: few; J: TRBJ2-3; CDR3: CSVEGGTGGDTDTQYF; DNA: TGCAGCGTTGAAGGCGGGACAGGGGGCGACACAGATACGCAGTATTTT
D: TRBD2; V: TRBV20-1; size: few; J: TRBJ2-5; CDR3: CSRREGPFQETQYF; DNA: TGCAGCCGTAGGGAGGGGCCCTTCCAAGAGACCCAGTACTTC
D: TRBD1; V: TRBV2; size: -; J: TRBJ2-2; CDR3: CASSVGTGYTGELFF; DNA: TGTGCCAGCAGTGTTGGGACAGGGTACACCGGGGAGCTGTTTTTT
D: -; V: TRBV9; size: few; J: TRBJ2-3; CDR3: CASSVDPESGRTDTQYF; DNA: TGTGCCAGCAGCGTAGACCCGGAGTCTGGACGGACAGATACGCAGTATTTT
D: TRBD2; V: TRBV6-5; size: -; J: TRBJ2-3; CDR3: CASSWLAGFTDTQYF; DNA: TGTGCCAGCAGTTGGCTAGCGGGATTCACAGATACGCAGTATTTT
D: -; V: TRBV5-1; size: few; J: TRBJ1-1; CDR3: CASSLGPGMNTEAFF; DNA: TGCGCCAGCAGCTTGGGGCCGGGGATGAACACTGAAGCTTTCTTT
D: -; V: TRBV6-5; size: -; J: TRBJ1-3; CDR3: CASSYAELGNTIYF; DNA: TGTGCCAGCAGTTATGCCGAACTTGGAAACACCATATATTTT
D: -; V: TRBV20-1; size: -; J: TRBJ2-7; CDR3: CCASKLGGDSFPYEQYF; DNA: TGCTGTGCTAGCAAGTTAGGTGGAGACAGCTTCCCTTACGAGCAGTACTTC
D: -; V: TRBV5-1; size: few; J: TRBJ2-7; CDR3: CASRTYRDSTSYEQYF; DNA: TGCGCCAGCAGAACCTACCGGGACTCGACCTCCTACGAGCAGTACTTC
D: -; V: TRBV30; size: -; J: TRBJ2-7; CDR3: CAWRSSRLQSYEQYF; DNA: TGTGCCTGGAGGTCATCGCGCCTTCAGTCCTACGAGCAGTACTTC
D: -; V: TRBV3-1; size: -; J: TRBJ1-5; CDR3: CASSVSGDSNQPQHF; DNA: TGTGCCAGCAGTGTTTCAGGGGATTCCAATCAGCCCCAGCATTTT
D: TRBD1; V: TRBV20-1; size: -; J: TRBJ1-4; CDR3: CSASLYQGGKLFF; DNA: TGCAGTGCTTCGCTATATCAGGGGGGCAAACTGTTTTTT
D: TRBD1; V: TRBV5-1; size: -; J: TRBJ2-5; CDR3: CASRETGSSETQYF; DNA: TGCGCCAGCAGGGAGACAGGGTCATCGGAGACCCAGTACTTC
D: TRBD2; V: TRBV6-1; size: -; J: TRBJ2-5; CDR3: CASSRPGLARTQYF; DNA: TGTGCCAGCAGTCGTCCGGGACTAGCAAGGACCCAGTACTTC
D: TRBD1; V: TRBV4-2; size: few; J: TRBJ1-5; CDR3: CASSQGGTVSNQPQHF; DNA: TGTGCCAGCAGCCAAGGAGGGACAGTGAGCAATCAGCCCCAGCATTTT
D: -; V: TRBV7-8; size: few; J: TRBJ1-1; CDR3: CASSLAPANPSTEAFF; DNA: TGTGCCAGCAGCTTAGCCCCCGCCAACCCCAGCACTGAAGCTTTCTTT
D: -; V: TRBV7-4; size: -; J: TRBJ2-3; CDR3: CASSLAHTQYF; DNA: TGTGCCAGCAGCTTAGCCCATACGCAGTATTTT
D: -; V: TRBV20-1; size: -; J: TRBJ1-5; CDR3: CSARQTDYSNQPQHF; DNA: TGCAGTGCACGCCAGACAGACTATAGCAATCAGCCCCAGCATTTT
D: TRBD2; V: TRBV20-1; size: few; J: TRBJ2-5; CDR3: CSARRGGGARETQYF; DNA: TGCAGTGCTAGAAGGGGCGGGGGGGCCAGGGAGACCCAGTACTTC
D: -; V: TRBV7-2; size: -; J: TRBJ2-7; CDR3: CASSSLLGGPSYEQYF; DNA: TGTGCCAGCAGCTCGCTCCTCGGGGGACCCTCCTACGAGCAGTACTTC